What follows are 2 T cell receptor beta chains derived from one specimen sequenced in a study of blood T cell repertoires in COVID-19. TCRdb's copy holds only in-frame clones and misses some; the assay was immunoSEQ multiplex PCR. Altogether fewer than 600,000 clones are present, roughly 90% being singletons, with the ten largest covering 1.5% to 2%. Sample: PBMCs or T cells enriched from blood (not recorded which). These receptor sequences come from a woman between 35 and 50 years old who had recovered from COVID-19.

Only one count was recorded for this clone. The chain has TRBV7-8 and TRBJ2-5; TRBD1 might be the D (5 bases). Germline CDR1 is SGHVS and CDR2 is FQNEAQ. This CDR3 comprises 15 residues. V was trimmed by 1 base and J by 5 bases, leaving 14 bases between them. CDR3 DNA sequence: TGTGCCAGCAGCTTAGGTCCAGGGATTAGGGAGACCCAGTACTTC. Its protein is CASSLGPGIRETQYF.

The gene calls are TRBV5-6 and TRBJ1-1; D is undetermined. Trimming took off 4 bases at V and 6 bases at J, with 10 bases between the two ends. Germline V gives CDR1 SGHDT, CDR2 YYEEEE. This CDR3 contains 12 residues. The CDR3 loop reads CASSTDYAEAFF. CDR3 in DNA: TGTGCCAGCAGCACCGACTACGCTGAAGCTTTCTTT. The whole variable domain, filled in from reference TRBV5-6 and TRBJ1-1, reads DAGVTQSPTHLIKTRGQQVTLRCSPKSGHDTVSWYQQALGQGPQFIFQYYEEEERQRGNFPDRFSGHQFPNYSSELNVNALLLGDSALYLCASSTDYAEAFFGQGTRLTVV.